This TCR beta chain was documented in a study of T cell responses to AZD1222 COVID-19 vaccine. The study, taken as a whole, reports: Targeting of unmutated variant regions was reportedly seen in nearly half of spike-specific TCRs. Mostly white British, mostly female donors; authors suggested clonal diversity may be underestimated.

Profiled with immunoSEQ multiplex PCR; TCRdb holds only in-frame clones, not every one. Among more than 110,000 clones, 70% to 90% were seen once, and the ten largest hold around 5%. Comment on this clone: Its antigen remains unidentified.

Germline V CDR1 and CDR2: MNHEY, SVGAGI. The V end was cut by 6 bases, the J end by 5 bases, with 8 bases between. The CDR3 consists of 11 residues. The chain links TRBV6-5 to TRBJ2-7; D call uncertain. The clonotype comes from an adult in good health. The specimen was peripheral blood, collected on day 0 of AZD1222 vaccination. CDR3 residues: CASRVEHEQYF. In DNA, the CDR3 is TGTGCCAGCAGGGTAGAGCACGAGCAGTACTTC.